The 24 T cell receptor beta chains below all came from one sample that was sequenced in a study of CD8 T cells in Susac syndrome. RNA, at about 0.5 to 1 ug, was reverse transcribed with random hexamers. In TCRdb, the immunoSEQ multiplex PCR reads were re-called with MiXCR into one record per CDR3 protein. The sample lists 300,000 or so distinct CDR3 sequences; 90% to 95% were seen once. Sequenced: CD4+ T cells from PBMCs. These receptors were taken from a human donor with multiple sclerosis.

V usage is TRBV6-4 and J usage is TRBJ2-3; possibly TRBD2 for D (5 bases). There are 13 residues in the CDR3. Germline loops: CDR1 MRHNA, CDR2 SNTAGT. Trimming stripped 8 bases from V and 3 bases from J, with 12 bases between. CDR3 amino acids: CASRESGTDTQYF. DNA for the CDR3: TGTGCCAGCCGAGAATCGGGGACAGATACGCAGTATTTT.

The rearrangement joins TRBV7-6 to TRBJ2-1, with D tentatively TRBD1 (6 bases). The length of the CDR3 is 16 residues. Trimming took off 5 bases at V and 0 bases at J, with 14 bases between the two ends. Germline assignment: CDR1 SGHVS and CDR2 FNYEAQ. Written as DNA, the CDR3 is TGTGCCAGCAGCGCTAGACAGGTAGACTCCTACAATGAGCAGTTCTTC. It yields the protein CASSARQVDSYNEQFF.

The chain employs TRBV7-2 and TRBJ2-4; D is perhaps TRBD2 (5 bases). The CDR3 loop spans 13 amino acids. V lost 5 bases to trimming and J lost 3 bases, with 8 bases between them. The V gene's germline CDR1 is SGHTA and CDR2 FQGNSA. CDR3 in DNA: TGTGCCAGCAGCGCCGACTACAAAAACATTCAGTACTTC. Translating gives CASSADYKNIQYF. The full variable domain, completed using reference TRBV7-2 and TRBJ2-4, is GAGVSQSPSNKVTEKGKDVELRCDPISGHTALYWYRQSLGQGLEFLIYFQGNSAPDKSGLPSDRFSAERTGGSVSTLTIQRTQQEDSAVYLCASSADYKNIQYFGAGTRLSVL.

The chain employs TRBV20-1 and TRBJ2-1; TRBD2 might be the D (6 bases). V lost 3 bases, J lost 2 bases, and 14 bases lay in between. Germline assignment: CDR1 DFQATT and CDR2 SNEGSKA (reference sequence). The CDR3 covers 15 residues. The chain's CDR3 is CSASSGSKAYNEQFF. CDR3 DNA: TGCAGTGCTAGTTCCGGGAGTAAGGCCTACAATGAGCAGTTCTTC.

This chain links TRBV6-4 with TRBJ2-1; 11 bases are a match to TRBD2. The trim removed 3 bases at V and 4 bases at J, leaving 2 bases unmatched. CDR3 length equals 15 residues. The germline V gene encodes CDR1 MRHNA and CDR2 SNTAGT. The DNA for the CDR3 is TGTGCCAGCAGTGATAGCGGGGGGGCGTACAATGAGCAGTTCTTC. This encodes CASSDSGGAYNEQFF.

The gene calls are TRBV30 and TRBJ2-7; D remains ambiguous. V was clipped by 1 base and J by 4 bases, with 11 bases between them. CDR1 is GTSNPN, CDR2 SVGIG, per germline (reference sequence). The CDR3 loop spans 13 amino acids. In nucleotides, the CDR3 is TGTGCCTGGAGTGGAAGGTACGGATACGAGCAGTACTTC. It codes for CAWSGRYGYEQYF.

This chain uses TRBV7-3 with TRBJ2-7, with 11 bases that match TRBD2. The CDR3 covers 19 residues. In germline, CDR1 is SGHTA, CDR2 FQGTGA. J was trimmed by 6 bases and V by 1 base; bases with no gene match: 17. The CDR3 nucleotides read TGTGCCAGCAGCTTAAATGCACTAGCGGGAGTCGGGGGGCCTGGCGAGCAGTACTTC. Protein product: CASSLNALAGVGGPGEQYF.

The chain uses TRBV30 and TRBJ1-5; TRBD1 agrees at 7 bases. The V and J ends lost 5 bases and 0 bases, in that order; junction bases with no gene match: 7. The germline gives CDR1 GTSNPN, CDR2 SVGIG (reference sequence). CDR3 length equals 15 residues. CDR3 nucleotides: TGTGCCTGGTCCAACAGGGGATATAGCAATCAGCCCCAGCATTTT. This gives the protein CAWSNRGYSNQPQHF.

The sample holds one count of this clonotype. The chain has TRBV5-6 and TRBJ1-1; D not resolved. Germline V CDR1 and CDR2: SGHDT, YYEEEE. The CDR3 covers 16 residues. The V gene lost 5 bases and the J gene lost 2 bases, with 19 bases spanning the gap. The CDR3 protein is CASRPFSLWVNTEAFF. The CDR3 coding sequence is TGTGCCAGCAGACCTTTCTCCTTATGGGTAAACACTGAAGCTTTCTTT. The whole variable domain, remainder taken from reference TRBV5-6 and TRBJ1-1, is DAGVTQSPTHLIKTRGQQVTLRCSPKSGHDTVSWYQQALGQGPQFIFQYYEEEERQRGNFPDRFSGHQFPNYSSELNVNALLLGDSALYLCASRPFSLWVNTEAFFGQGTRLTVV.

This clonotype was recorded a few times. CDR3 sequence (DNA): TGTGCCAGCAGTTTAGATAGATTGTCCTACGAGCAGTACTTC. Translated, it gives CASSLDRLSYEQYF. The chain uses TRBV6-6 and TRBJ2-7; D remains unclear. CDR3 length equals 14 residues. Deletions cut 4 bases from V and 1 base from J, with 11 bases between. CDR1 and CDR2 from the germline V gene are MNHNY and SVGAGI (reference sequence).

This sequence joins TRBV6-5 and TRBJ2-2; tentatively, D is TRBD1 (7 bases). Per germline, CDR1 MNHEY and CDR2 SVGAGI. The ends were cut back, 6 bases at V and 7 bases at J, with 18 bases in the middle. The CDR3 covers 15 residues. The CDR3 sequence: CASSRQGLRGGELFF. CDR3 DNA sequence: TGTGCCAGCAGCAGACAGGGATTGCGGGGCGGGGAGCTGTTTTTT.

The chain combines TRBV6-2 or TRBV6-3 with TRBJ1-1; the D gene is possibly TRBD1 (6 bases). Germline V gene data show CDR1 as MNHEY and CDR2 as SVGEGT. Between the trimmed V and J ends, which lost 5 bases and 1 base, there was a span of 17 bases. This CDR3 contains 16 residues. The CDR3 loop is CASSRAGADENTEAFF. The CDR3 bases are TGTGCCAGCAGTCGTGCAGGGGCTGACGAGAACACTGAAGCTTTCTTT.

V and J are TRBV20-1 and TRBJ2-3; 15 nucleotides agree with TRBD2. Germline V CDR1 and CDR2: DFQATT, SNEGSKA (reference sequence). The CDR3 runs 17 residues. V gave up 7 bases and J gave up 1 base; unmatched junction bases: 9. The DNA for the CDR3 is TGCAGTGTTCGCCCGGGACTAGCGGGGGGCCGCACAGATACGCAGTATTTT. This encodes CSVRPGLAGGRTDTQYF.

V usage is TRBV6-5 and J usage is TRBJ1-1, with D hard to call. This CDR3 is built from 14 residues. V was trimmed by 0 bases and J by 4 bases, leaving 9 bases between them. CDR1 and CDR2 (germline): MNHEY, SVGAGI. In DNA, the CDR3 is TGTGCCAGCAGTTACTCCATGGGTATCACTGAAGCTTTCTTT. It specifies CASSYSMGITEAFF.

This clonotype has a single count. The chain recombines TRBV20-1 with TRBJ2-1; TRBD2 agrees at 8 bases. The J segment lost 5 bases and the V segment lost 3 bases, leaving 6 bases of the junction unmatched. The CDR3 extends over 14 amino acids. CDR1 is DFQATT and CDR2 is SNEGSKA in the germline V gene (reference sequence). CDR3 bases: TGCAGTGCTAGTCGTAGCGGGGATGACAATGAGCAGTTCTTC. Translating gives CSASRSGDDNEQFF.

CDR3 protein: CASSYSKRTNTEAFF. The CDR3 DNA reads as TGTGCCAGCAGTTACTCGAAACGGACGAACACTGAAGCTTTCTTT. This chain uses TRBV6-5 with TRBJ1-1; the D is unclear. The CDR3 extends over 15 amino acids. In germline, CDR1 is MNHEY, CDR2 SVGAGI. V shed 0 bases and J shed 1 base, with 9 bases lying between them.

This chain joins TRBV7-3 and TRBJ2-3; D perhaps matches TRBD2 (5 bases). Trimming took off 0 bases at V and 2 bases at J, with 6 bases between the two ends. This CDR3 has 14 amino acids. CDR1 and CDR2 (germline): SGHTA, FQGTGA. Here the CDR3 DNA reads TGTGCCAGCAGCTTAACAGCGGCCACAGATACGCAGTATTTT. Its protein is CASSLTAATDTQYF. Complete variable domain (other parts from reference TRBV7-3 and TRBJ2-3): GAGVSQTPSNKVTEKGKYVELRCDPISGHTALYWYRQSLGQGPEFLIYFQGTGAADDSGLPNDRFFAVRPEGSVSTLKIQRTERGDSAVYLCASSLTAATDTQYFGPGTRLTVL.

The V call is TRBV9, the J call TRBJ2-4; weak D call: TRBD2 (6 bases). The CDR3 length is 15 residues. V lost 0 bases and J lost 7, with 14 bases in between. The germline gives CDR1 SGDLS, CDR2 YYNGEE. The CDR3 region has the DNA TGTGCCAGCAGCGTAGGCGAAGACCTAGCGAACATTCAGTACTTC. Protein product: CASSVGEDLANIQYF.

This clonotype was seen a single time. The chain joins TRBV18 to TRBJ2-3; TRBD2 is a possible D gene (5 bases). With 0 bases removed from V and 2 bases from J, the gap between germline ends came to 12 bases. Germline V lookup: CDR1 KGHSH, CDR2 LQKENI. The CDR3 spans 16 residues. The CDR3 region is CASSPPVRDHTDTQYF. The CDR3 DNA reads TGTGCCAGCTCACCACCGGTCCGGGATCACACAGATACGCAGTATTTT. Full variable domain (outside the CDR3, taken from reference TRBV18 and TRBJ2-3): NAGVMQNPRHLVRRRGQEARLRCSPMKGHSHVYWYRQLPEEGLKFMVYLQKENIIDESGMPKERFSAEFPKEGPSILRIQQVVRGDSAAYFCASSPPVRDHTDTQYFGPGTRLTVL.

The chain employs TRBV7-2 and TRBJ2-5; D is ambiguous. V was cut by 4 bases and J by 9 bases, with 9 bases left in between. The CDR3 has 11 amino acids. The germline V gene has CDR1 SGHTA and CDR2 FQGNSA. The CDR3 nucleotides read TGTGCCAGCAGCTATGGGTGGGCCCAGTACTTC. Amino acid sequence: CASSYGWAQYF.

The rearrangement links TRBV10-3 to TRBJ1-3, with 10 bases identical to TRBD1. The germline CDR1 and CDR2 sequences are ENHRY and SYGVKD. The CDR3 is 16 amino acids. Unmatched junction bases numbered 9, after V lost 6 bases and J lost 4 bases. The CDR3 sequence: CAISDLGQGEGNTIYF. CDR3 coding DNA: TGTGCCATCAGCGACTTAGGACAGGGGGAAGGAAACACCATATATTTT.

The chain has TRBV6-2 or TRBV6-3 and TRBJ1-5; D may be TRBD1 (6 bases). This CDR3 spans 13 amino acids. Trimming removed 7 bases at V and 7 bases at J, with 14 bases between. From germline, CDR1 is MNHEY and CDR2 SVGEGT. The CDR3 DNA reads TGTGCCAGCAAGGGGGGGAAGGAACAGCCCCAGCATTTT. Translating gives CASKGGKEQPQHF.

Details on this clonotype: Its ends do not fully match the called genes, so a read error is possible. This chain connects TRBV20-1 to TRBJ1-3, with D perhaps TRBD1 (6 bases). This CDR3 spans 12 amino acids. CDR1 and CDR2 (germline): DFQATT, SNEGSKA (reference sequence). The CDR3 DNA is TGCAGTGCTAGAAGAAAGGAGGGGGTTACCCCTTTT. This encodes CSARRKEGVTPF.

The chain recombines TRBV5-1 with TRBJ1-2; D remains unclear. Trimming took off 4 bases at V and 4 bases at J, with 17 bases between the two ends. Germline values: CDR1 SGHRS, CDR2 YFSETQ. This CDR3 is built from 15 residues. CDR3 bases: TGCGCCAGCAGCCCATCCCCCGGGGAACCCTATGGCTACACCTTC. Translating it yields CASSPSPGEPYGYTF. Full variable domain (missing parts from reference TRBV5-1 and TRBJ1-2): KAGVTQTPRYLIKTRGQQVTLSCSPISGHRSVSWYQQTPGQGLQFLFEYFSETQRNKGNFPGRFSGRQFSNSRSEMNVSTLELGDSALYLCASSPSPGEPYGYTFGSGTRLTVV.